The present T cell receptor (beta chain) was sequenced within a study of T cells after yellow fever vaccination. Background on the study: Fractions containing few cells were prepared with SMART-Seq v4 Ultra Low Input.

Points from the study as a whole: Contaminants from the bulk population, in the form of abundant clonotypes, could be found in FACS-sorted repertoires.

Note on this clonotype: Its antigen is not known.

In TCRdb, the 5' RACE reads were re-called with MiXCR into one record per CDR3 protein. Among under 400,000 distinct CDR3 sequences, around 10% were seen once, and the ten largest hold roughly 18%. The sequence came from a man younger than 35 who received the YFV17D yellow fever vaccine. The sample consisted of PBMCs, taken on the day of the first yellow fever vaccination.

The CDR3 DNA follows: TGTGCCAGCAGCGTAGCTAAGGGACTAGCGGGGGGAGGGCAGTTCTTC. Encoded protein: CASSVAKGLAGGGQFF. This rearrangement joins TRBV9 to TRBJ2-1; TRBD2 matches at 15 bases. Looked up from germline, CDR1 is SGDLS and CDR2 is YYNGEE. CDR3 size: 16 residues. The J segment lost 12 bases and the V segment lost 0 bases, leaving 7 bases of the junction unmatched. Complete variable domain (other parts from reference TRBV9 and TRBJ2-1): DSGVTQTPKHLITATGQRVTLRCSPRSGDLSVYWYQQSLDQGLQFLIQYYNGEERAKGNILERFSAQQFPDLHSELNLSSLELGDSALYFCASSVAKGLAGGGQFFGPGTRLTVL.